This T cell receptor beta chain was identified in a study of sequential checkpoint blockade in melanoma. Study-level background: First-line arms were nivolumab then ipilimumab, or the reverse, randomized 1:1. Each arm's sequence ended with maintenance nivolumab.

Treatment given: randomized to nivolumab then ipilimumab (arm A) or the reverse (arm B). None of the patients previously received DNA-damaging chemotherapy. Live CD3+CD8+ CD19− CD56− cells were sorted from PBMCs. Trimming removed 4 bases at V and 7 bases at J, with 16 bases between. CDR1 is MNHEY, CDR2 SMNVEV, per germline (reference sequence). This CDR3 is built from 14 residues. TCRdb's copy holds only in-frame clones and misses some; the assay was immunoSEQ multiplex PCR. Of under 40,000 clones listed, about 88% are singletons. Material: CD8+ T cells sorted from blood (inferred from file names), obtained from a patient given nivolumab and ipilimumab in sequence. The clonotype comes from a human donor with melanoma. The rearrangement uses TRBV27 and TRBJ1-1; D possibly corresponds to TRBD1 (5 bases). The CDR3 loop is CASSWRGRPFEAFF. As DNA, the CDR3 is TGTGCCAGCAGTTGGAGGGGTCGACCTTTTGAAGCTTTCTTT.